This T cell receptor (beta chain) was observed in a study of early T cells in non-severe SARS-CoV-2 infection. The CDR3 consists of 15 residues. Germline V gene lookup returns CDR1 GTSNPN and CDR2 SVGIG (reference sequence). With 5 bases clipped from V and 3 bases from J, the junction kept 5 bases outside the gene matches. The sample holds many counts of this clonotype. One entry per CDR3 protein results from TCRdb running MiXCR on the 5' RACE reads. This sample has more than 35,000 distinct CDR3 sequences, with less than 5% found just once. The sequencing input was whole blood. The rearrangement links TRBV30 to TRBJ2-1; TRBD2 matches at 12 bases. This clonotype was sampled from an adult who was a healthcare worker with PCR-confirmed SARS-CoV-2 infection or an uninfected control (not recorded which). CDR3 amino acids: CAWAKLAGGYNEQFF. The CDR3 coding sequence is TGTGCCTGGGCGAAACTAGCGGGAGGCTACAATGAGCAGTTCTTC.